This is a list of T cell receptor beta chains from one sample in a study of T cell responses to AZD1222 COVID-19 vaccine. Assay: immunoSEQ multiplex PCR; the TCRdb copy retains only in-frame clones and omits some. The sample holds about 120,000 clones, 75% to 90% seen once. This material consisted of peripheral blood, taken on day 0 of MenACWY control vaccination. The receptors derive from an adult in good health. Both conserved end residues are part of each CDR3. A D gene is named only where the DNA matches it firmly. Expanded clones are given a class, and other clones once, few, many or no size at all.

DNA | CDR3 | V | D | J | size
TGTGCCAGCAGCTTAGGCACAGGGGGCGTCGGGAGAGACACTGAAGCTTTCTTT | CASSLGTGGVGRDTEAFF | TRBV7-6 | TRBD1 | TRBJ1-1 | .
TGTGCCTGGCGCCGGGATAGGCCCTATGGCTACACCTTC | CAWRRDRPYGYTF | TRBV30 | . | TRBJ1-2 | .
TGTGCCAGCAGCATTACAGGGGGCGACTATGGCTACACCTTC | CASSITGGDYGYTF | TRBV7-3 | TRBD1 | TRBJ1-2 | few
TGTGCCAGCAGCTCCTCGGGTTACACTGAAGCTTTCTTT | CASSSSGYTEAFF | TRBV7-3 | . | TRBJ1-1 | few
TGTGCCAGCAGCCTTGCTTTAGGGGAAACCCAAGAGACCCAGTACTTC | CASSLALGETQETQYF | TRBV13 | . | TRBJ2-5 | few
TGTGCCAGCAGCTTGGCCCTCGGGAACACTGAAGCTTTCTTT | CASSLALGNTEAFF | TRBV5-4 | . | TRBJ1-1 | .
TGCGCCAGCAGCTTAATGGCGGGAGGGCCTTACGAGCAGTACTTC | CASSLMAGGPYEQYF | TRBV5-1 | TRBD2 | TRBJ2-7 | once
TGTGCCAGCAGCCTATCCGGGGCCAATCAGCCCCAGCATTTT | CASSLSGANQPQHF | TRBV3-1/TRBV3-2 | . | TRBJ1-5 | .
TGCGCCAGCAGCTTGTGGACAGGCACAGATACGCAGTATTTT | CASSLWTGTDTQYF | TRBV5-1 | . | TRBJ2-3 | once
TGTGCCAGCAGGAGGCCTCCCCGCTGGGAGCAGTACTTC | CASRRPPRWEQYF | TRBV5-8 | . | TRBJ2-7 | .
TGTGCCAGCAGCGGACAGGTCCAAGAGACCCAGTACTTC | CASSGQVQETQYF | TRBV9 | . | TRBJ2-5 | .
TGTGCCAGTAGGACAGGGAACACTGAAGCTTTCTTT | CASRTGNTEAFF | TRBV27 | TRBD1 | TRBJ1-1 | once
TGTGCTAGTGGTTTAGGAGAGTACAATGAGCAGTTCTTC | CASGLGEYNEQFF | TRBV12-5 | . | TRBJ2-1 | .
TGTGCCAGCAGCCCCGGCGGGGTGTGGCCCCAGCATTTT | CASSPGGVWPQHF | TRBV5-6 | . | TRBJ1-5 | .
TGTGCCAGCAGCCACGGACAGGGTCAAGAGACCCAGTACTTC | CASSHGQGQETQYF | TRBV9 | TRBD1 | TRBJ2-5 | .
TGTGCCATCAGGGCCCTAGGCGGGAGGGCCTACAATGAGCAGTTCTTC | CAIRALGGRAYNEQFF | TRBV10-3 | TRBD2 | TRBJ2-1 | .
TGTGCCAGCAGTTCTTACCAGGGACTAGCGGCCTACGAGCAGTACTTC | CASSSYQGLAAYEQYF | TRBV28 | TRBD2 | TRBJ2-7 | .
TGTGCCAGCAGCACGGACCCGAGCTCTGGAAACACCATATATTTT | CASSTDPSSGNTIYF | TRBV7-6 | . | TRBJ1-3 | .
TGCGCCAGCAGTGAGTGGGTAGCCCTACCTAATGAGCAGTTCTTC | CASSEWVALPNEQFF | TRBV10-2 | . | TRBJ2-1 | .
TGTGCCAGCAGTTACTCGATGGTGGGACAGGGGATTGGCTACACCTTC | CASSYSMVGQGIGYTF | TRBV6-5 | TRBD1 | TRBJ1-2 | .
TGTGCCAGCAGCTCTCAGGGAAGGACTGAAGCTTTCTTT | CASSSQGRTEAFF | TRBV7-6 | . | TRBJ1-1 | .
TGTGCCAGCACTCAGATCCCTGCGACCGGGGAGCTGTTTTTT | CASTQIPATGELFF | TRBV28 | . | TRBJ2-2 | .
TGCGCCAGCAGCTTGGGGGAGGATAATACGCAGTATTTT | CASSLGEDNTQYF | TRBV5-1 | . | TRBJ2-3 | once
TGTGCCAGCAGCCGGGATGGGGCAGGCGATGAGCAGTTCTTC | CASSRDGAGDEQFF | TRBV11-3 | . | TRBJ2-1 | .
TGTGCCAGCCGTGCCGGACAGGGGTCCTACAATGAGCAGTTCTTC | CASRAGQGSYNEQFF | TRBV5-4 | TRBD1 | TRBJ2-1 | once
TGTGCCAGCAGTGAAGAAGTTGGGACAGGGGACGCAAAACTGTTTTTT | CASSEEVGTGDAKLFF | TRBV6-1 | TRBD1 | TRBJ1-4 | .
TGTGCCAGCAGCTCCCCGGGTTTTAACACTGAAGCTTTCTTT | CASSSPGFNTEAFF | TRBV7-8 | . | TRBJ1-1 | .
TGTGCCTGGAGACCCCCGGGGGGGGCTGGGGAGCTGTTTTTT | CAWRPPGGAGELFF | TRBV30 | TRBD2 | TRBJ2-2 | .
TGCGCCAGCAGTCAATCAGAGTCGTGGGCAGGGGCTCGCTATGGCTACACCTTC | CASSQSESWAGARYGYTF | TRBV23-1 | . | TRBJ1-2 | once